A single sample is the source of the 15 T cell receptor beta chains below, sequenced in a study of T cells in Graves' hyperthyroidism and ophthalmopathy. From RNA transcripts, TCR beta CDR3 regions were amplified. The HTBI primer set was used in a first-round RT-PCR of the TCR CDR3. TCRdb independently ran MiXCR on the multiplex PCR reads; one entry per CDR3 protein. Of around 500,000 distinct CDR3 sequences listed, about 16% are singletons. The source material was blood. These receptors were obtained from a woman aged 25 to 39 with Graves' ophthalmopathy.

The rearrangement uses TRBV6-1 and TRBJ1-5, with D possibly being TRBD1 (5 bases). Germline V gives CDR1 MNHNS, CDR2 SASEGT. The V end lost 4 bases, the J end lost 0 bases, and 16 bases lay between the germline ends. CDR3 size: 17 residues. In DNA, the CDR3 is TGTGCCAGCAGTGCCAGGGCCGCGATCCATAGCAATCAGCCCCAGCATTTT. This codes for CASSARAAIHSNQPQHF.

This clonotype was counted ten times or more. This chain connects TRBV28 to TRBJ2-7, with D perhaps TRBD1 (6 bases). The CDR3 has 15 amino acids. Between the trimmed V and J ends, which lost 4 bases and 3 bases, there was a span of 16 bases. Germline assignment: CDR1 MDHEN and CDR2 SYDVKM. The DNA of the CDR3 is TGTGCCAGCAGTTCCCCAGGGGACCGTGGCTACGAGCAGTACTTC. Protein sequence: CASSSPGDRGYEQYF.

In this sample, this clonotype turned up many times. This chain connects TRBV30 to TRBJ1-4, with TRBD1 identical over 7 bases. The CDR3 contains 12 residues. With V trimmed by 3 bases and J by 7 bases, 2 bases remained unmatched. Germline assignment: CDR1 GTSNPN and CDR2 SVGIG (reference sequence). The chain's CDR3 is CAWRTGSEKLFF. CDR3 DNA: TGTGCCTGGAGGACAGGGAGTGAAAAACTGTTTTTT.

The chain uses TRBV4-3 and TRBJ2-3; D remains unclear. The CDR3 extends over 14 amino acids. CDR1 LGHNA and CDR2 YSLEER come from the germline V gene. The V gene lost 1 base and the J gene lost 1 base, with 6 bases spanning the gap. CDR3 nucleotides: TGCGCCAGCAGCCAAGCTCCAGGCACAGATACGCAGTATTTT. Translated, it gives CASSQAPGTDTQYF.

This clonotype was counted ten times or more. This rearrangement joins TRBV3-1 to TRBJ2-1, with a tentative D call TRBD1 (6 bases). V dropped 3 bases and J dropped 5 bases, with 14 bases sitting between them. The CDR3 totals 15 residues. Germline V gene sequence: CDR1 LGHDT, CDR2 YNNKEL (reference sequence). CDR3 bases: TGTGCCAGCAGCCATCACAGGGAATTGCACAATGAGCAGTTCTTC. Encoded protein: CASSHHRELHNEQFF.

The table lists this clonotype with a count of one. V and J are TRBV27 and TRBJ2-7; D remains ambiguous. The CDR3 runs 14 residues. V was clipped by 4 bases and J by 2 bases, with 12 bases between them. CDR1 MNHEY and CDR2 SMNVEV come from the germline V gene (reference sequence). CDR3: CASSWWEIAYEQYF. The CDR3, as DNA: TGTGCCAGCAGTTGGTGGGAAATCGCCTACGAGCAGTACTTC.

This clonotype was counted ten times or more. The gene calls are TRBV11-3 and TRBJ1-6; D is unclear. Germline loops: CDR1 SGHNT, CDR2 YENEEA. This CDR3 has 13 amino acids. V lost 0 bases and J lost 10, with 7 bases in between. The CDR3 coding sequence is TGTGCCAGCAGCTTAGAATCAAGATCACCCCTCCACTTT. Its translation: CASSLESRSPLHF.

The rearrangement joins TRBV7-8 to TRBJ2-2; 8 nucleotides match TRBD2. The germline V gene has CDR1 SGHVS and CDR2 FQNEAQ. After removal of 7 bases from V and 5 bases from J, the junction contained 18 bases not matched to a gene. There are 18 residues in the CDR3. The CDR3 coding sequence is TGTGCCAGCACCCTACTCGAAGCGGGAGTAGTATTTACCGGGGAGCTGTTTTTT. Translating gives CASTLLEAGVVFTGELFF.

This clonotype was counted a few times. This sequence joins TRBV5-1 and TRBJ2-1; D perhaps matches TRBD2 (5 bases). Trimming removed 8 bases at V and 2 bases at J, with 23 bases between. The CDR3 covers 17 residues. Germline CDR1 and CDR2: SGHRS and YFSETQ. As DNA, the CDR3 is TGCGCCAGTATTACCCCGAGGGTGGACGGACCCTACAATGAGCAGTTCTTC. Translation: CASITPRVDGPYNEQFF.

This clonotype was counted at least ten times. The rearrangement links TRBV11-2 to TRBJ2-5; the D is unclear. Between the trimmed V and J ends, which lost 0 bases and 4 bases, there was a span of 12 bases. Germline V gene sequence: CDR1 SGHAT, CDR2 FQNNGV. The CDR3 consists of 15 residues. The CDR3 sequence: CASSLEIVNSETQYF. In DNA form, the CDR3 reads TGTGCCAGCAGCTTAGAAATTGTCAACTCAGAGACCCAGTACTTC.

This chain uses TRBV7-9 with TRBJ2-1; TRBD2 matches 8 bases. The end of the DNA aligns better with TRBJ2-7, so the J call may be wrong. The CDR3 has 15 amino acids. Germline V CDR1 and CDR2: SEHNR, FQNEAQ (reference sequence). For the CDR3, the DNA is TGTGCCAGCACTCGAAGCGGGAGTGGGTACAATGAGCAGTACTTC. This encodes CASTRSGSGYNEQYF.

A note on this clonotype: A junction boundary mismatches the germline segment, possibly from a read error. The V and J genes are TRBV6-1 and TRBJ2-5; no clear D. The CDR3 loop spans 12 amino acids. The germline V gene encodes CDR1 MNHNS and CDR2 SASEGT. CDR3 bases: TGTGCCAGCAGTCCTTTCCCGAACTCCCAGAACTTC. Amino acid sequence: CASSPFPNSQNF.

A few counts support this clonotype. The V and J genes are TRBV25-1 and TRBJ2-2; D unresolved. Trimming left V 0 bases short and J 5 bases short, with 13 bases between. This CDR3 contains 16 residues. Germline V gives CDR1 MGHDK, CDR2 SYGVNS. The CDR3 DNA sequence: TGTGCCAGCAGTGAATACGGGCTAGTCGGGACCGGGGAGCTGTTTTTT. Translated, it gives CASSEYGLVGTGELFF.

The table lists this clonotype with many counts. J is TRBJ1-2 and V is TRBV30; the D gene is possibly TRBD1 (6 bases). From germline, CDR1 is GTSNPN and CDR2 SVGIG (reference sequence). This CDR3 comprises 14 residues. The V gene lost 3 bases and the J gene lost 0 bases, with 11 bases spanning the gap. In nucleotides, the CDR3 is TGTGCCTGGAGCCAGGGGCGCACTAACTATGGCTACACCTTC. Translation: CAWSQGRTNYGYTF.

This CDR3 is CSATVTNSQPQHF. The CDR3 nucleotides read TGCAGTGCTACCGTAACCAACAGTCAGCCCCAGCATTTT. This chain connects TRBV20-1 to TRBJ1-5, with D unresolved. CDR3 size: 13 residues. Germline-derived CDR1 and CDR2 are DFQATT and SNEGSKA (reference sequence). The V end was cut by 4 bases, the J end by 6 bases, with 13 bases between.